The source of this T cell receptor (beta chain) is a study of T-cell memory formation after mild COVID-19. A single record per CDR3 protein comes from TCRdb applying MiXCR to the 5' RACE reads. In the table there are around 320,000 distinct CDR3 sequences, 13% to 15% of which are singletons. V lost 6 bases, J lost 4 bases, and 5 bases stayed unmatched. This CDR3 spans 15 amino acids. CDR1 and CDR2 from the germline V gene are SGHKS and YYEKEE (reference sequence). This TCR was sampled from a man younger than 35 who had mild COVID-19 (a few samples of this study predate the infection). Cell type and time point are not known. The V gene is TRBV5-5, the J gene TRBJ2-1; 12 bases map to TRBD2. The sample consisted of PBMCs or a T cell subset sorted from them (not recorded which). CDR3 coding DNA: TGTGCCAGCACCGAGACTAGCGGGGGTTACAATGAGCAGTTCTTC. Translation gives CASTETSGGYNEQFF.